Shown below are 25 T cell receptor beta chains from a single sample sequenced in a study of blood T cell repertoires in COVID-19. The data were produced by immunoSEQ multiplex PCR, yet TCRdb's version contains in-frame clones alone and is incomplete. Counted here are about 270,000 clones, 88% occurring once; the ten biggest clones make up approximately 3%. Sequences were obtained from PBMCs or T cells enriched from blood (not recorded which). These receptors were taken from a woman in her fifties or sixties who had recovered from COVID-19.

Of note for this clone: Other DNA sequences in this sample translate to the same CDR3. The chain couples TRBV2 to TRBJ1-5; the match to TRBD1 covers 9 bases. Germline trimming cut 6 bases from V and 7 bases from J; bases unmatched to any gene: 4. The length of the CDR3 is 13 residues. CDR1 and CDR2 from the germline V gene are SNHLY and FYNNEI. The CDR3 DNA reads TGTGCCAGCAGCGGGACAGGGAGACAGCCCCAGCATTTT. Protein sequence: CASSGTGRQPQHF.

The rearrangement joins TRBV19 to TRBJ1-2; 7 bases agree with TRBD1. CDR3 length: 15 amino acids. Germline-derived CDR1 and CDR2 are LNHDA and SQIVND (reference sequence). V dropped 7 bases and J dropped 1; count of bases not matched to a gene: 9. In nucleotides, the CDR3 is TGTGCCAGTACTCCAGGGGGGCGTATTAACTATGGCTACACCTTC. Translating it yields CASTPGGRINYGYTF. Using reference TRBV19 and TRBJ1-2 for the parts outside the CDR3, the full variable domain is DGGITQSPKYLFRKEGQNVTLSCEQNLNHDAMYWYRQDPGQGLRLIYYSQIVNDFQKGDIAEGYSVSREKKESFPLTVTSAQKNPTAFYLCASTPGGRINYGYTFGSGTRLTVV.

The chain has TRBV19 and TRBJ2-5, with a weak D call TRBD1 (7 bases). CDR1 LNHDA and CDR2 SQIVND come from the germline V gene (reference sequence). Trimming removed 4 bases from V and 2 bases from J, with 14 bases in between. The CDR3 totals 15 residues. CDR3 nucleotide sequence: TGTGCCAGTAGTAGTCGGGGGACAGCGCAAGAGACCCAGTACTTC. This gives the protein CASSSRGTAQETQYF.

The chain has TRBV9 and TRBJ2-3; 10 bases align to TRBD2. The trim removed 4 bases at V and 6 bases at J, leaving 5 bases unmatched. Germline V gene data show CDR1 as SGDLS and CDR2 as YYNGEE. This CDR3 is built from 14 residues. The CDR3 region is CASSQPGLADTQYF. CDR3 bases: TGTGCCAGCAGCCAACCGGGACTAGCGGATACGCAGTATTTT.

The J gene is TRBJ2-1, the V gene TRBV30; the D gene is possibly TRBD2 (6 bases). CDR1 is GTSNPN, CDR2 SVGIG, per germline (reference sequence). There are 16 residues in the CDR3. Trimming shortened V by 0 bases and J by 4 bases, and 16 bases separated the two germline ends. CDR3 residues: CAWSVDGDWAYNEQFF. CDR3 bases: TGTGCCTGGAGTGTGGACGGGGACTGGGCTTACAATGAGCAGTTCTTC.

The chain combines TRBV7-6 with TRBJ2-7, with TRBD1 identical over 8 bases. Trimming at V came to 7 bases and at J to 2 bases, leaving 7 bases not matched to a gene. Germline CDR1 and CDR2: SGHVS and FNYEAQ. The CDR3 has 14 residues. The CDR3 here is CASTPKQGAYEQYF. The CDR3 coding sequence is TGTGCCAGCACCCCTAAACAGGGGGCCTACGAGCAGTACTTC.

This chain uses TRBV15 with TRBJ2-3, with D unresolved. V lost 1 base and J 1 base, leaving 6 bases between the germline ends. Germline CDR1 LNHNV, CDR2 YYDKDF (reference sequence). CDR3 size: 14 residues. The CDR3 DNA reads TGTGCCACCAGCAGAGCCTTAGGCACAGATACGCAGTATTTT. Its protein product is CATSRALGTDTQYF.

The J gene is TRBJ2-7, the V gene TRBV5-1; D possibly corresponds to TRBD2 (6 bases). V lost 4 bases and J 7 bases, leaving 12 bases between the germline ends. The CDR3 is 12 residues long. Germline values: CDR1 SGHRS, CDR2 YFSETQ. The chain's CDR3 is CASSTGGYEQYF. The CDR3 DNA follows: TGCGCCAGCAGCACCGGGGGTTATGAGCAGTACTTC.

V is TRBV30 and J is TRBJ1-1, with D possibly matching TRBD1 (5 bases). Trimming removed 1 base from V and 3 bases from J, with 9 bases in between. This CDR3 spans 13 amino acids. Germline assignment: CDR1 GTSNPN and CDR2 SVGIG (reference sequence). CDR3 loop: CAWSALRDTEAFF. The CDR3 nucleotides are TGTGCCTGGAGTGCCCTCAGGGACACTGAAGCTTTCTTT.

The chain couples TRBV9 to TRBJ1-6; D gene unclear. The ends were cut back, 4 bases at V and 7 bases at J, with 18 bases in the middle. The germline CDR1 and CDR2 sequences are SGDLS and YYNGEE. The CDR3 totals 16 residues. CDR3 bases: TGTGCCAGCAGCCCCCGGCCGTTTTCAGGCAATTCACCCCTCCACTTT. Translating it yields CASSPRPFSGNSPLHF.

The chain employs TRBV24-1 and TRBJ2-3, with 14 bases lining up with TRBD2. V lost 3 bases and J lost 3; bases outside the gene matches: 4. The germline CDR1 and CDR2 sequences are KGHDR and SFDVKD. The CDR3 consists of 17 residues. Here the CDR3 reads CATSDMGLAGETDTQYF. The CDR3 DNA reads TGTGCCACCAGTGATATGGGACTAGCGGGAGAAACAGATACGCAGTATTTT.

The chain recombines TRBV28 with TRBJ2-7, with D maybe TRBD2 (6 bases). The CDR3 loop spans 17 amino acids. Germline CDR1 reads MDHEN; CDR2 reads SYDVKM. The V and J ends lost 4 bases and 3 bases respectively, with 22 bases between them. In DNA, the CDR3 is TGTGCCAGCAGTTCCCCGGGAGCAGGATCTAACTACTACGAGCAGTACTTC. Its protein product is CASSSPGAGSNYYEQYF.

The chain is built from TRBV9 and TRBJ1-2; D remains unclear. Germline CDR1 is SGDLS and CDR2 is YYNGEE. The CDR3 spans 15 residues. The ends were cut back, 3 bases at V and 3 bases at J, with 15 bases in the middle. The CDR3 region is CASSATGRGDYGYTF. CDR3 nucleotide sequence: TGTGCCAGCAGCGCAACCGGGCGGGGAGACTATGGCTACACCTTC.

The chain is built from TRBV11-2 and TRBJ2-7, with unresolved D. Looked up from germline, CDR1 is SGHAT and CDR2 is FQNNGV. The ends were cut back, 4 bases at V and 2 bases at J, with 12 bases in the middle. The CDR3 extends over 14 amino acids. The CDR3 reads CASSSLRHPYEQYF. CDR3 in DNA: TGTGCCAGCAGCTCCCTCCGACACCCCTACGAGCAGTACTTC.

V usage is TRBV7-2 and J usage is TRBJ2-1, with 8 positions matching TRBD1. J was trimmed by 5 bases and V by 1 base; bases with no gene match: 4. The CDR3 contains 15 residues. Germline-derived CDR1 and CDR2 are SGHTA and FQGNSA. As DNA, the CDR3 is TGTGCCAGCAGCTTAGAACACAGGGGGGACAATGAGCAGTTCTTC. Encoded protein: CASSLEHRGDNEQFF. Full variable domain (rest looked up from reference TRBV7-2 and TRBJ2-1): GAGVSQSPSNKVTEKGKDVELRCDPISGHTALYWYRQSLGQGLEFLIYFQGNSAPDKSGLPSDRFSAERTGGSVSTLTIQRTQQEDSAVYLCASSLEHRGDNEQFFGPGTRLTVL.

V gene TRBV6-1 combines with J gene TRBJ1-2, with 8 bases that match TRBD1. The CDR3 is 15 residues long. The junction had 7 bases not matched to a gene; V was cut back by 1 base and J by 6 bases. Germline CDR1 is MNHNS and CDR2 is SASEGT. The DNA of the CDR3 is TGTGCCAGCAGTGAAGGGGCAGGGGGCGTGGATGGCTACACCTTC. This sequence encodes CASSEGAGGVDGYTF.

This clone appeared once. The CDR3 nucleotides are TGTGCCAGCAGTTTATCAACAGCCCTGCGGGAGCTGTTTTTT. The encoded protein is CASSLSTALRELFF. The V call is TRBV27, the J call TRBJ2-2, with D unclear. CDR1 is MNHEY and CDR2 is SMNVEV in the germline V gene (reference sequence). Trimming stripped 0 bases from V and 9 bases from J, with 11 bases between. The CDR3 consists of 14 residues.

This chain uses TRBV7-9 with TRBJ1-4, with 7 bases that match TRBD1. CDR3 length equals 14 residues. The germline gives CDR1 SEHNR, CDR2 FQNEAQ (reference sequence). V lost 5 bases to trimming and J lost 7 bases; unmatched junction nucleotides: 7. The CDR3 region is CASSPTGMSEKLFF. As DNA, the CDR3 is TGTGCCAGCAGCCCGACAGGGATGAGTGAAAAACTGTTTTTT.

The V gene is TRBV28, the J gene TRBJ2-3; 8 nucleotides align to TRBD1. V lost 8 bases to trimming and J lost 2 bases; unmatched junction nucleotides: 9. This CDR3 has 15 amino acids. In germline, CDR1 is MDHEN, CDR2 SYDVKM. CDR3 residues: CASGRDRSITDTQYF. The CDR3 DNA reads TGTGCCAGCGGCCGGGACAGGAGCATCACAGATACGCAGTATTTT.

The CDR3 DNA sequence: TGTGCCAGCAGCTTCTCAGCGGGAGTAGAGACCCAGTACTTC. Encoded protein: CASSFSAGVETQYF. The chain carries TRBV7-9 and TRBJ2-5; TRBD2 aligns across 8 bases. Germline V gives CDR1 SEHNR, CDR2 FQNEAQ (reference sequence). V lost 3 bases to trimming and J lost 4 bases; unmatched junction nucleotides: 4. The CDR3 runs 14 residues.

The chain recombines TRBV7-2 with TRBJ1-1; TRBD1 might be the D (5 bases). CDR3 length equals 15 residues. The V gene's germline CDR1 is SGHTA and CDR2 FQGNSA. The V and J ends lost 10 bases and 0 bases respectively, with 18 bases between them. CDR3 region: CATGSGATMNTEAFF. The DNA for the CDR3 is TGTGCCACCGGCAGTGGGGCCACTATGAACACTGAAGCTTTCTTT.

This chain connects TRBV19 to TRBJ2-2; D is undetermined. Germline values: CDR1 LNHDA, CDR2 SQIVND (reference sequence). The germline V and J ends were trimmed by 4 bases and 5 bases, with 14 bases remaining between them. This CDR3 contains 15 residues. This chain's CDR3 is CASSTRAQNTGELFF. The CDR3 DNA follows: TGTGCCAGTAGTACCCGAGCCCAAAATACCGGGGAGCTGTTTTTT.

V gene TRBV2 combines with J gene TRBJ1-4, with TRBD1 identical over 9 bases. V lost 6 bases to trimming and J lost 12 bases; unmatched junction nucleotides: 11. Per germline, CDR1 SNHLY and CDR2 FYNNEI. The CDR3 loop spans 14 amino acids. CDR3 in amino acids: CASSTDRGEVELFF. Written as DNA, the CDR3 is TGTGCCAGCAGCACCGACAGGGGGGAGGTGGAACTGTTTTTT.

The chain uses TRBV7-9 and TRBJ2-5; TRBD1 agrees at 9 bases. The V gene end was trimmed by 4 bases and the J gene end by 1 base; junction bases not matched to a gene: 7. This CDR3 region has 16 residues. From germline, CDR1 is SEHNR and CDR2 FQNEAQ (reference sequence). DNA of the CDR3: TGTGCCAGCAGCTACGGGACAGGGAAATCCCAAGAGACCCAGTACTTC. This codes for CASSYGTGKSQETQYF.

The V and J genes are TRBV29-1 and TRBJ1-3; D call uncertain. Germline CDR1 is SQVTM and CDR2 is ANQGSEA. The length of the CDR3 is 12 residues. V gave up 1 base and J gave up 3 bases, with 4 bases separating them. This CDR3 reads CSVEGGGNTIYF. The CDR3 DNA is TGCAGCGTTGAAGGCGGTGGAAACACCATATATTTT.